The 10 T cell receptor beta chains in this list originate from one sample, sequenced in a study of blood T cell repertoires in COVID-19. Produced via immunoSEQ multiplex PCR; TCRdb's table is partial and in-frame only. The repertoire has 230,000 or so clones, about nine tenths of them found once; the top ten carry about 4%. The sample comprised PBMCs or T cells enriched from blood (not recorded which). All receptors derive from a woman aged 40 to 50 with acute COVID-19.

This clone has just one count. CDR3 region: CSVKTGLDQPQHF. CDR3 in DNA: TGCAGCGTTAAGACAGGGCTGGATCAGCCCCAGCATTTT. The chain links TRBV29-1 to TRBJ1-5; 7 nucleotides align to TRBD1. V lost 5 bases, J lost 5 bases, and 6 bases stayed unmatched. CDR3 length: 13 amino acids. From germline, CDR1 is SQVTM and CDR2 ANQGSEA.

The chain combines TRBV6-2 or TRBV6-3 with TRBJ2-5; D ambiguous. The germline gives CDR1 MNHEY, CDR2 SVGEGT. V lost 6 bases, J lost 3 bases, and 5 bases lay in between. The CDR3 has 11 residues. CDR3 coding DNA: TGTGCCAGCAGCCACAAAGAGACCCAGTACTTC. This gives the protein CASSHKETQYF.

CDR3 DNA: TGTGCCAGCAGTTTATCCAGGAGGGGCAATCAGCCCCAGCATTTT. It codes for CASSLSRRGNQPQHF. The J gene is TRBJ1-5, the V gene TRBV27, with D unresolved. The length of the CDR3 is 15 residues. From germline, CDR1 is MNHEY and CDR2 SMNVEV (reference sequence). Trimming cost V 0 bases and J 2 bases, with 8 bases left between them.

The chain joins TRBV6-2 or TRBV6-3 to TRBJ1-2, with no clear D. Germline loops: CDR1 MNHEY, CDR2 SVGEGT. The V and J ends lost 4 bases and 3 bases respectively, with 9 bases between them. There are 13 residues in the CDR3. The CDR3 region is CASSFTVDYGYTF. DNA of the CDR3: TGTGCCAGCAGTTTTACGGTGGACTATGGCTACACCTTC.

The chain links TRBV5-1 to TRBJ1-5, with TRBD1 matching 12 bases. The CDR3 contains 15 residues. Germline CDR1 reads SGHRS; CDR2 reads YFSETQ. The V gene end was trimmed by 7 bases and the J gene end by 6 bases; junction bases not matched to a gene: 8. In DNA, the CDR3 is TGCGCCAGCTCCGGGACAGGGGGCGCGGGTCAGCCCCAGCATTTT. Amino acid sequence: CASSGTGGAGQPQHF. The variable domain in full, completed from reference TRBV5-1 and TRBJ1-5, reads KAGVTQTPRYLIKTRGQQVTLSCSPISGHRSVSWYQQTPGQGLQFLFEYFSETQRNKGNFPGRFSGRQFSNSRSEMNVSTLELGDSALYLCASSGTGGAGQPQHFGDGTRLSIL.

This clone was detected a few times. The V call is TRBV12-3 or TRBV12-4, the J call TRBJ1-6; possible D gene TRBD1, 6 bases. CDR3 length: 13 residues. V lost 6 bases and J lost 8, with 11 bases in between. CDR3 coding DNA: TGTGCCAGCAGGCGGACAGAATATTCACCCCTCCACTTT. Amino acid sequence: CASRRTEYSPLHF.

Note on this clone: A junction boundary mismatches the germline segment, possibly from a read error. This chain links TRBV13 with TRBJ1-2; D gene uncertain. The CDR3 covers 9 residues. Germline CDR1 PRHDT, CDR2 FYEKMQ (reference sequence). The CDR3 DNA sequence: TGTGCCAGCAGCCTTGGGCGAGTCTTC. It specifies CASSLGRVF.

This chain links TRBV4-3 with TRBJ2-1; D call uncertain. Germline CDR1 reads LGHNA; CDR2 reads YSLEER. Trimming took off 1 base at V and 8 bases at J, with 15 bases between the two ends. The CDR3 spans 15 residues. The CDR3 is CASSQGEPYYDEQFF. Written as DNA, the CDR3 is TGCGCCAGCAGCCAAGGAGAACCTTATTACGATGAGCAGTTCTTC.

The chain uses TRBV6-5 and TRBJ1-2; possibly TRBD1 for D (5 bases). CDR3 length equals 15 residues. The germline gives CDR1 MNHEY, CDR2 SVGAGI. Trimming removed 1 base from V and 3 bases from J, with 12 bases in between. CDR3: CASSYYPGTDYGYTF. The CDR3 coding sequence is TGTGCCAGCAGTTACTATCCGGGGACTGACTATGGCTACACCTTC.

This chain uses TRBV4-1 with TRBJ2-1; D may be TRBD2 (6 bases). Germline-derived CDR1 and CDR2 are MGHRA and YSYEKL. V was pared by 1 base and J by 8 bases, with 18 bases between. This CDR3 is built from 16 residues. CDR3 protein: CASSQVAGRINDEQFF. Here the CDR3 DNA reads TGCGCCAGCAGCCAAGTGGCAGGGAGGATAAACGATGAGCAGTTCTTC.